What follows are 25 T cell receptor beta chains derived from one specimen sequenced in a study of radiotherapy plus CTLA-4 blockade in lung cancer. Sequencing used immunoSEQ multiplex PCR; TCRdb keeps in-frame clones, though not all of them. The table shows about 73,000 clones, with roughly 84% occurring only once. Sequencing used peripheral blood, obtained from a patient treated with radiotherapy plus ipilimumab. The receptors here all came from a human donor with non-small cell lung cancer that progressed on radiotherapy plus ipilimumab.

This clone has only a few counts. The gene calls are TRBV5-6 and TRBJ1-2; possible D gene TRBD1, 5 bases. V lost 6 bases and J lost 3, with 15 bases in between. This CDR3 region has 14 residues. The germline gives CDR1 SGHDT, CDR2 YYEEEE. CDR3 in amino acids: CASISGGFDYGYTF. CDR3 in DNA: TGTGCCAGCATCTCGGGGGGGTTTGACTATGGCTACACCTTC.

This chain joins TRBV2 and TRBJ1-1; perhaps TRBD1 as D (6 bases). Trimming left V 3 bases short and J 4 bases short, with 9 bases between. CDR3 length: 13 amino acids. The germline V gene has CDR1 SNHLY and CDR2 FYNNEI. The CDR3 loop is CASSDSRGTEAFF. The CDR3 DNA reads as TGTGCCAGCAGTGACAGCAGGGGCACTGAAGCTTTCTTT.

The V call is TRBV7-2, the J call TRBJ1-5, with TRBD1 as a possible D gene (5 bases). This CDR3 has 14 amino acids. V lost 0 bases and J lost 6, with 9 bases in between. Germline CDR1 is SGHTA and CDR2 is FQGNSA. The CDR3: CASSLAGVGQPQHF. The DNA for the CDR3 is TGTGCCAGCAGCTTAGCAGGGGTTGGTCAGCCCCAGCATTTT.

This clone has a single count. The gene calls are TRBV6-1 and TRBJ1-5; D gene uncertain. V dropped 3 bases and J dropped 6 bases, with 12 bases sitting between them. Germline CDR1 and CDR2: MNHNS and SASEGT. CDR3 length equals 14 residues. The CDR3 coding sequence is TGTGCCAGCAGTGAGGGTGGGGTGGCTCAGCCCCAGCATTTT. Translating it yields CASSEGGVAQPQHF.

The rearrangement links TRBV15 to TRBJ1-5; D remains unclear. CDR1 and CDR2 (germline): LNHNV, YYDKDF (reference sequence). The CDR3 spans 15 residues. V was pared by 0 bases and J by 2 bases, with 8 bases between. The CDR3 coding sequence is TGTGCCACCAGCAGAGATCGTGAAGGCAATCAGCCCCAGCATTTT. Translated, it gives CATSRDREGNQPQHF.

The V and J genes are TRBV6-5 and TRBJ2-2, with TRBD2 matching 10 bases. Germline CDR1 and CDR2: MNHEY and SVGAGI. After removal of 8 bases from V and 6 bases from J, the junction contained 6 bases not matched to a gene. This CDR3 has 14 residues. As DNA, the CDR3 is TGTGCCAGCTTAGCGGGAGGCGGCCCCGGGGAGCTGTTTTTT. Amino acids: CASLAGGGPGELFF.

In this sample, this clone turned up a few times. V usage is TRBV10-1 and J usage is TRBJ1-1; D remains ambiguous. This CDR3 contains 13 residues. Looked up from germline, CDR1 is WNHNN and CDR2 is SYGVQD (reference sequence). V dropped 0 bases and J dropped 11 bases, with 13 bases sitting between them. This CDR3 is CASSESEVTQAFF. CDR3 sequence (DNA): TGCGCCAGCAGTGAGTCCGAGGTAACCCAGGCTTTCTTT.

The rearrangement joins TRBV2 to TRBJ1-2; 7 positions agree with TRBD1. Germline CDR1 SNHLY, CDR2 FYNNEI. Trimming at V came to 6 bases and at J to 13 bases, leaving 11 bases not matched to a gene. The CDR3 has 12 residues. The CDR3, as DNA: TGTGCCAGCAGGGGCGACAGGGAAGCTCCCACCTTC. This codes for CASRGDREAPTF.

The chain recombines TRBV7-8 with TRBJ1-3; perhaps TRBD1 as D (6 bases). The V and J ends lost 1 base and 3 bases respectively, with 25 bases between them. There are 20 residues in the CDR3. Germline CDR1 and CDR2: SGHVS and FQNEAQ. The CDR3 spells CASSLVTGSLVVSGGNTIYF. The CDR3, as DNA: TGTGCCAGCAGCTTAGTTACAGGGTCTTTGGTAGTGAGTGGTGGAAACACCATATATTTT.

V gene TRBV9 combines with J gene TRBJ2-1, with 16 bases identical to TRBD2. Germline CDR1 and CDR2: SGDLS and YYNGEE. J gave up 7 bases and V 3 bases, and 7 bases lay outside the gene matches. The CDR3 loop spans 17 amino acids. CDR3: CASSAGLAGGFQNEQFF. DNA of the CDR3: TGTGCCAGCAGCGCGGGACTAGCGGGAGGGTTTCAGAATGAGCAGTTCTTC.

This clone has just one count. This chain connects TRBV4-1 to TRBJ2-7, with 10 bases lining up with TRBD2. Trimming removed 4 bases from V and 0 bases from J; junction bases left unmatched: 9. Germline CDR1 and CDR2: MGHRA and YSYEKL. This CDR3 has 17 amino acids. In nucleotides, the CDR3 is TGCGCCAGCAGCCCCACGACCACTAGCGGGATCTCCTACGAGCAGTACTTC. Translating it yields CASSPTTTSGISYEQYF.

The J gene is TRBJ2-1, the V gene TRBV10-1; 8 bases are shared with TRBD1. V lost 5 bases and J lost 10; bases outside the gene matches: 7. Germline loops: CDR1 WNHNN, CDR2 SYGVQD (reference sequence). The CDR3 runs 13 residues. CDR3 residues: CASSLTGAFEQFF. The CDR3 nucleotides are TGCGCCAGCAGTCTGACAGGGGCTTTCGAGCAGTTCTTC.

The chain joins TRBV5-1 to TRBJ2-2; weak D call: TRBD2 (6 bases). This CDR3 comprises 14 residues. V was pared by 7 bases and J by 6 bases, with 16 bases between. Germline V gives CDR1 SGHRS, CDR2 YFSETQ. The CDR3 loop is CASCLGGLSGELFF. As DNA, the CDR3 is TGCGCCAGCTGCCTAGGAGGGCTTTCCGGGGAGCTGTTTTTT.

This rearrangement joins TRBV5-1 to TRBJ2-5, with 12 nucleotides matching TRBD2. CDR1 SGHRS and CDR2 YFSETQ come from the germline V gene. The J segment lost 3 bases and the V segment lost 0 bases, leaving 0 bases of the junction unmatched. The CDR3 is 15 amino acids. The CDR3: CASSLGTSGKETQYF. CDR3 in DNA: TGCGCCAGCAGCTTGGGGACTAGCGGGAAAGAGACCCAGTACTTC.

This clone has only a few counts. The chain uses TRBV28 and TRBJ2-7; TRBD2 matches 15 bases. Germline CDR1 MDHEN, CDR2 SYDVKM. Losses at the gene ends were 3 bases for V and 3 bases for J; bases not matched to a gene: 0. This CDR3 comprises 15 residues. The CDR3 loop is CASSLGLAGGYEQYF. CDR3 coding DNA: TGTGCCAGCAGTTTGGGACTAGCGGGAGGCTACGAGCAGTACTTC.

This clone was observed a single time. The chain recombines TRBV2 with TRBJ2-1; 7 nucleotides agree with TRBD2. The CDR3 length is 14 residues. Germline lookup yields CDR1 SNHLY and CDR2 FYNNEI. J lost 7 bases, V lost 10 bases, and 13 bases had no gene match. This chain's CDR3 is CATKLAYLGNEQFF. CDR3 DNA: TGTGCCACCAAACTAGCGTACTTAGGAAATGAGCAGTTCTTC.

The rearrangement uses TRBV4-1 and TRBJ2-7; tentative D call: TRBD1 (6 bases). This CDR3 region has 16 residues. Per germline, CDR1 MGHRA and CDR2 YSYEKL. With 3 bases removed from V and 2 bases from J, the gap between germline ends came to 17 bases. CDR3 bases: TGCGCCAGCAGCCAGTTACAGGGCGGTGGGGCCTACGAGCAGTACTTC. Amino acids: CASSQLQGGGAYEQYF.

The chain combines TRBV28 with TRBJ2-7; 7 bases fit TRBD2. Germline loops: CDR1 MDHEN, CDR2 SYDVKM. The CDR3 is 21 amino acids. As DNA, the CDR3 is TGTGCCAGCAGTTTACCACATGCTGGCGTTCATCTAAGAGGGAGGGCCCGGGAGCGGTACGTC. The encoded protein is CASSLPHAGVHLRGRARERYV.

This clone was picked up one time. The rearrangement joins TRBV5-1 to TRBJ2-3; D not resolved. Germline CDR1 is SGHRS and CDR2 is YFSETQ. Trimming took 0 bases from V and 0 from J, leaving 8 bases between them. The CDR3 runs to 15 residues. The DNA for the CDR3 is TGCGCCAGCAGCTTGGGTCAGATTAGCACAGATACGCAGTATTTT. This translates into CASSLGQISTDTQYF.

Here the CDR3 reads CASSVGDYNEQFF. In DNA, the CDR3 is TGTGCCAGCAGTGTAGGGGACTACAATGAGCAGTTCTTC. V gene TRBV2 combines with J gene TRBJ2-1, with D perhaps matching TRBD1 (5 bases). CDR1 and CDR2 (germline): SNHLY, FYNNEI. V was trimmed by 4 bases and J by 3 bases, leaving 7 bases between them. This CDR3 region has 13 residues.

V gene TRBV5-1 combines with J gene TRBJ2-5; possibly TRBD2 for D (6 bases). The J call is uncertain, as TRBJ2-7 better fits the DNA end. Germline V CDR1 and CDR2: SGHRS, YFSETQ. The CDR3 runs 14 residues. CDR3 amino acids: CASSLREYSYEQYF. CDR3 bases: TGCGCCAGCAGCTTGCGGGAGTACTCCTACGAGCAGTACTTC.

The chain couples TRBV7-9 to TRBJ1-5, with D unresolved. The germline V gene has CDR1 SEHNR and CDR2 FQNEAQ (reference sequence). This CDR3 comprises 13 residues. V was pared by 1 base and J by 6 bases, with 7 bases between. The chain's CDR3 is CASSLGSTQPQHF. DNA for the CDR3: TGTGCCAGCAGCTTAGGATCCACTCAGCCCCAGCATTTT.

The rearrangement links TRBV5-1 to TRBJ2-7; D gene unclear. The V gene's germline CDR1 is SGHRS and CDR2 YFSETQ. V lost 4 bases, J lost 0 bases, and 11 bases lay in between. This CDR3 has 14 residues. In nucleotides, the CDR3 is TGCGCCAGCAGCACCAACACGGGCTCCTACGAGCAGTACTTC. This codes for CASSTNTGSYEQYF.

The V gene is TRBV7-9, the J gene TRBJ2-1; TRBD2 matches at 13 bases. The germline V gene has CDR1 SEHNR and CDR2 FQNEAQ (reference sequence). V shed 5 bases and J 8 bases; nucleotides not matched to a gene: 9. CDR3 size: 16 residues. CDR3 bases: TGTGCCAGCAGCCGAGGGCGGACTAGCGGGAGTTATGAGCAGTTCTTC. Translated: CASSRGRTSGSYEQFF.

The chain is built from TRBV6-1 and TRBJ2-1, with 10 positions matching TRBD2. Unmatched junction bases numbered 4, after V lost 1 base and J lost 7 bases. Germline CDR1 is MNHNS and CDR2 is SASEGT. This CDR3 comprises 15 residues. The CDR3 here is CASSEELAGVNEQFF. The CDR3 DNA sequence: TGTGCCAGCAGTGAAGAGCTAGCGGGAGTTAATGAGCAGTTCTTC.